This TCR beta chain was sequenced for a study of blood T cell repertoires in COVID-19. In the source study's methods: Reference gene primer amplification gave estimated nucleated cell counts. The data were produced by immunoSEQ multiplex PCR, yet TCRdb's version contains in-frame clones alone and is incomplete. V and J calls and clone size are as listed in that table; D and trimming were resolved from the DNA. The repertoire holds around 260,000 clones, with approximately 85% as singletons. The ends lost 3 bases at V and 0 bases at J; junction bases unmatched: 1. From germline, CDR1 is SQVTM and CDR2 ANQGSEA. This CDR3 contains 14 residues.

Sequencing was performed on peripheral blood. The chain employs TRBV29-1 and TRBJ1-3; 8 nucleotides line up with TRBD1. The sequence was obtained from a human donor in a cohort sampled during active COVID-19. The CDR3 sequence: CSVDTGGSGNTIYF. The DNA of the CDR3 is TGCAGCGTTGATACAGGGGGCTCTGGAAACACCATATATTTT.